Listed below are T cell receptor beta chains from one sample, sequenced in a study of cytomegalovirus exposure and HLA in healthy donors. Only in-frame clones appear in the TCRdb table, and some are missing; sequencing was by immunoSEQ multiplex PCR. The sample lists approximately 79,000 clones; over 75% were seen once. Source material: PBMCs. The source of these receptors is a boy under 18 in good health and CMV-seronegative. Each CDR3 is given with its conserved first and last residue. Fields, in order: D gene, clone size, V gene, J gene, CDR3 protein, CDR3 DNA. D genes are given only for firm matches. Not every row has a clone size; where given, it reads once, few, many or a size class.

TRBD2,.,TRBV6-5,TRBJ2-3,CASSYGGRAHDTQYF,TGTGCCAGCAGTTACGGCGGGAGGGCCCATGATACGCAGTATTTT
TRBD1,few,TRBV6-5,TRBJ2-4,CASSPDRGRKNIQYF,TGTGCCAGCAGCCCGGACAGGGGTAGGAAAAACATTCAGTACTTC
.,.,TRBV11-2,TRBJ1-5,CASSFRGNQPQHF,TGTGCCAGCAGCTTCCGGGGAAATCAGCCCCAGCATTTT
TRBD2,.,TRBV6-5,TRBJ2-7,CASSYSGLAGAHEQYF,TGTGCCAGCAGTTACTCCGGACTAGCGGGGGCCCACGAGCAGTACTTC
.,.,TRBV28,TRBJ2-7,CASSLNREYEQYF,TGTGCCAGCAGTTTAAACAGGGAGTACGAGCAGTACTTC
.,.,TRBV14,TRBJ2-1,CASSQDTSWYNEQFF,TGTGCCAGCAGCCAAGATACTAGCTGGTACAATGAGCAGTTCTTC
TRBD1,.,TRBV7-9,TRBJ2-7,CASSFGTGDTYEQYF,TGTGCCAGCAGCTTTGGGACAGGGGATACCTACGAGCAGTACTTC
TRBD1,.,TRBV28,TRBJ2-7,CASSIDRGYYEQYF,TGTGCCAGCAGTATCGACAGGGGATACTACGAGCAGTACTTC
TRBD2,few,TRBV5-6,TRBJ2-7,CASSSGGVYEQYF,TGTGCCAGCAGCTCGGGGGGGGTCTACGAGCAGTACTTC
.,.,TRBV2,TRBJ1-1,CASRRVNTEAFF,TGTGCCAGCAGGAGGGTGAACACTGAAGCTTTCTTT
.,few,TRBV4-1,TRBJ1-1,CASSPRTASSTEAFF,TGCGCCAGCAGCCCCAGGACAGCGAGCAGCACTGAAGCTTTCTTT
.,.,TRBV27,TRBJ1-4,CASSFGGKLFF,TGTGCCAGCAGTTTCGGGGGAAAACTGTTTTTT
.,.,TRBV4-3,TRBJ2-7,CASSFGAGLTYEQYF,TGCGCCAGCAGCTTCGGGGCAGGACTAACCTACGAGCAGTACTTC
TRBD2,.,TRBV9,TRBJ2-5,CASSVGGLAGKETQYF,TGTGCCAGCAGCGTAGGGGGTCTAGCGGGGAAAGAGACCCAGTACTTC
TRBD1,.,TRBV29-1,TRBJ2-7,CSVELLDRGLEQYF,TGCAGCGTCGAACTTCTGGACAGGGGTTTGGAGCAGTACTTC
.,.,TRBV28,TRBJ1-2,CASSRRGGYTF,TGTGCCAGCAGTCGCAGGGGAGGCTACACCTTC
TRBD1,.,TRBV10-2,TRBJ2-1,CASSPGTGRNEQFF,TGCGCCAGCAGTCCCGGGACAGGGAGGAATGAGCAGTTCTTC
.,few,TRBV5-1,TRBJ2-7,CASSLAAGSSYEQYF,TGCGCCAGCAGCTTGGCTGCGGGCAGCTCCTACGAGCAGTACTTC
.,.,TRBV30,TRBJ2-5,CAWSQTGIQETQYF,TGTGCCTGGAGTCAGACAGGAATCCAAGAGACCCAGTACTTC
TRBD2,.,TRBV7-3,TRBJ2-1,CASSFLAGGNNEQFF,TGTGCCAGCAGCTTCCTAGCGGGGGGGAACAATGAGCAGTTCTTC
.,.,TRBV28,TRBJ2-7,CASLSYYEQYF,TGTGCCAGTCTCTCCTACTACGAGCAGTACTTC
.,few,TRBV7-9,TRBJ1-5,CASSFAQGNQPQHF,TGTGCCAGCAGCTTCGCCCAGGGGAATCAGCCCCAGCATTTT
TRBD1,.,TRBV7-9,TRBJ1-5,CASSSGQGAHQPQHF,TGTGCCAGCAGCTCGGGACAGGGGGCCCATCAGCCCCAGCATTTT
TRBD1,.,TRBV7-9,TRBJ1-1,CASSLGGQGTEAFF,TGTGCCAGCAGCTTAGGGGGACAGGGCACTGAAGCTTTCTTT
TRBD1,.,TRBV4-3,TRBJ1-6,CASSQAPADRAYNSPLHF,TGCGCCAGCAGCCAAGCCCCCGCGGACAGGGCTTATAATTCACCCCTCCACTTT
TRBD2,.,TRBV11-2,TRBJ2-7,CASSPRTSGIYEQYF,TGTGCCAGCAGTCCTCGGACTAGCGGGATCTACGAGCAGTACTTC
.,.,TRBV6-1,TRBJ1-5,CASRDSFNQPQHF,TGTGCCAGCAGAGACAGTTTCAATCAGCCCCAGCATTTT
TRBD2,.,TRBV27,TRBJ2-1,CASTLAGVGNEQFF,TGTGCCAGCACCCTAGCGGGAGTGGGGAATGAGCAGTTCTTC
.,.,TRBV6-6,TRBJ2-7,CASSYSAGGSYEQYF,TGTGCCAGCAGTTACTCAGCGGGTGGGTCCTACGAGCAGTACTTC
.,.,TRBV29-1,TRBJ1-3,CSVGFSSGNTIYF,TGCAGCGTTGGGTTCAGCTCTGGAAACACCATATATTTT
TRBD1,.,TRBV6-5,TRBJ1-1,CASSFTGVVPEAFF,TGTGCCAGCAGTTTCACAGGGGTCGTTCCCGAAGCTTTCTTT
.,.,TRBV19,TRBJ2-2,CASISDAGGELFF,TGTGCCAGTATCTCGGACGCGGGCGGGGAGCTGTTTTTT
.,once,TRBV29-1,TRBJ2-7,CSVETPSPYEQYF,TGCAGCGTTGAAACCCCAAGCCCCTACGAGCAGTACTTC
TRBD2,.,TRBV27,TRBJ2-5,CASSRGLAQETQYF,TGTGCCAGCAGTAGGGGACTAGCTCAAGAGACCCAGTACTTC
TRBD1,.,TRBV6-1,TRBJ1-1,CASRRTGVTEAFF,TGTGCCAGCCGACGGACAGGCGTCACTGAAGCTTTCTTT
.,.,TRBV28,TRBJ2-1,CASSLIAEQFF,TGTGCCAGCAGTTTAATAGCGGAGCAGTTCTTC